These 19 T cell receptor beta chains were sequenced from one sample in a study of tissue T cells after allogeneic stem cell transplantation. Assay used: immunoSEQ multiplex PCR; TCRdb lists only in-frame clones, some missing. The table has more than 7,000 clones, more than 55% seen once. The sample was tissue from the jejunum, taken at autopsy. These receptors came from an older female donor with lung cancer.

This clone has just one count. CDR3: CASSPGSLWQPQHF. In nucleotides, the CDR3 is TGTGCCAGCTCACCAGGTTCATTGTGGCAGCCCCAGCATTTT. The rearrangement joins TRBV18 to TRBJ1-5; D uncertain. CDR1 is KGHSH and CDR2 is LQKENI in the germline V gene. The CDR3 is 14 amino acids. The ends were cut back, 2 bases at V and 7 bases at J, with 12 bases in the middle.

This chain uses TRBV6-6 with TRBJ2-7, with TRBD2 matching 11 bases. The V and J ends lost 0 bases and 2 bases, in that order; junction bases with no gene match: 3. From germline, CDR1 is MNHNY and CDR2 SVGAGI (reference sequence). The CDR3 loop spans 16 amino acids. The CDR3 sequence: CASSYSSGGVTYEQYF. In DNA, the CDR3 is TGTGCCAGCAGTTACTCTAGCGGGGGGGTCACCTACGAGCAGTACTTC.

This clone is medium-sized in the sample. The V gene is TRBV19, the J gene TRBJ1-1; D is undetermined. Per germline, CDR1 LNHDA and CDR2 SQIVND (reference sequence). The CDR3 spans 13 residues. V lost 3 bases and J 6 bases, leaving 11 bases between the germline ends. CDR3 bases: TGTGCCAGTAGTATTCCGGGGAGCGCTGAAGCTTTCTTT. Translated, it gives CASSIPGSAEAFF.

This rearrangement joins TRBV3-1 (or the pseudogene TRBV3-2) to TRBJ2-3; D is ambiguous. The CDR3 runs to 12 residues. Germline assignment: CDR1 LGHDT and CDR2 YNNKEL (reference sequence). V was clipped by 2 bases and J by 6 bases, with 6 bases between them. CDR3 coding DNA: TGTGCCAGCAGCCAACTACGCGATACGCAGTATTTT. Protein sequence: CASSQLRDTQYF.

This clone is judged medium-sized (0.01 to 0.1%). The chain joins TRBV5-1 to TRBJ2-1, with D hard to call. The CDR3 contains 14 residues. Looked up from germline, CDR1 is SGHRS and CDR2 is YFSETQ. Trimming shortened V by 0 bases and J by 9 bases, and 13 bases separated the two germline ends. The CDR3 region has the DNA TGCGCCAGCAGCTTGGAGGGCAGAACGGGTGAGCAGTTCTTC. As protein: CASSLEGRTGEQFF.

This clone was counted only a few times. V and J are TRBV6-5 and TRBJ2-5, with TRBD1 matching over 8 bases. V was clipped by 10 bases and J by 5 bases; unmatched bases: 6. The CDR3 extends over 12 amino acids. Germline lookup yields CDR1 MNHEY and CDR2 SVGAGI. The CDR3 region has the DNA TGTGCCACAGACAGGGGTCACGAGACCCAGTACTTC. Translating it yields CATDRGHETQYF.

The gene calls are TRBV5-6 and TRBJ1-1, with TRBD1 as a possible D gene (5 bases). Germline V gives CDR1 SGHDT, CDR2 YYEEEE. The CDR3 extends over 16 amino acids. Trimming cost V 0 bases and J 0 bases, with 12 bases left between them. The CDR3 nucleotides read TGTGCCAGCAGCTTGGAAATCGGCAGGGTGAACACTGAAGCTTTCTTT. This codes for CASSLEIGRVNTEAFF.

This clone was observed a handful of times. The chain recombines TRBV7-9 with TRBJ2-3; TRBD2 is a possible D gene (7 bases). The CDR3 is 15 amino acids. Trimming cost V 7 bases and J 5 bases, with 19 bases left between them. From germline, CDR1 is SEHNR and CDR2 FQNEAQ (reference sequence). CDR3 in DNA: TGTGCCAGCACTCTCCCCGGGGGGCCAGGAGATACGCAGTATTTT. Translating gives CASTLPGGPGDTQYF.

CDR3 residues: CASSQSQGHEQYF. Here the CDR3 DNA reads TGTGCCAGCAGTCAGTCCCAGGGCCACGAGCAGTACTTC. The chain links TRBV12-3 or TRBV12-4 to TRBJ2-7; D is perhaps TRBD1 (5 bases). V was trimmed by 5 bases and J by 5 bases, leaving 13 bases between them. The length of the CDR3 is 13 residues.

V usage is TRBV5-1 and J usage is TRBJ1-1; 8 positions agree with TRBD1. V lost 4 bases and J lost 5; bases outside the gene matches: 13. Germline assignment: CDR1 SGHRS and CDR2 YFSETQ. CDR3 length equals 16 residues. The CDR3 DNA sequence: TGCGCCAGCAGCCTCAAACCCGGGACAGGAAGGACTGAAGCTTTCTTT. It yields the protein CASSLKPGTGRTEAFF.

This chain joins TRBV19 and TRBJ1-4, with TRBD1 matching 10 bases. Germline CDR1 LNHDA, CDR2 SQIVND (reference sequence). Unmatched junction bases numbered 9, after V lost 5 bases and J lost 3 bases. CDR3 length: 17 residues. The CDR3 here is CASSWRQGARANEKLFF. CDR3 nucleotide sequence: TGTGCCAGTAGTTGGCGACAGGGGGCTCGAGCTAATGAAAAACTGTTTTTT.

The chain uses TRBV5-6 and TRBJ1-4, with D possibly TRBD1 on 5 matching bases. Trimming stripped 1 base from V and 2 bases from J, with 21 bases between. Looked up from germline, CDR1 is SGHDT and CDR2 is YYEEEE. This CDR3 has 19 amino acids. This CDR3 is CASSLFRQSGKRTNEKLFF. The CDR3 DNA is TGTGCCAGCAGCTTGTTTAGACAGTCGGGGAAACGGACTAATGAAAAACTGTTTTTT.

The chain carries TRBV11-2 and TRBJ1-2; tentative D call: TRBD1 (6 bases). The length of the CDR3 is 14 residues. Germline V CDR1 and CDR2: SGHAT, FQNNGV. V was trimmed by 4 bases and J by 4 bases, leaving 13 bases between them. The CDR3 nucleotides read TGTGCCAGCAGCTCCTCCGGGACACGCTATGGCTACACCTTC. Translated: CASSSSGTRYGYTF.

The sample holds one count of this clone. This chain uses TRBV2 with TRBJ2-1; D may be TRBD2 (6 bases). This CDR3 spans 14 amino acids. CDR1 SNHLY and CDR2 FYNNEI come from the germline V gene. Trimming pared 7 bases from V and 5 bases from J, leaving 15 bases between. The CDR3 spells CASKSTGVDNEQFF. The DNA of the CDR3 is TGTGCCAGCAAATCGACGGGAGTCGACAATGAGCAGTTCTTC.

The chain combines TRBV25-1 with TRBJ2-3; D is perhaps TRBD2 (7 bases). In germline, CDR1 is MGHDK, CDR2 SYGVNS. V lost 4 bases, J lost 0 bases, and 11 bases lay in between. CDR3 length: 15 residues. CDR3: CASSGEGGSTDTQYF. As DNA, the CDR3 is TGTGCCAGCAGTGGGGAGGGGGGGAGCACAGATACGCAGTATTTT. Supplemented by reference TRBV25-1 and TRBJ2-3, the full variable domain reads EADIYQTPRYLVIGTGKKITLECSQTMGHDKMYWYQQDPGMELHLIHYSYGVNSTEKGDLSSESTVSRIRTEHFPLTLESARPSHTSQYLCASSGEGGSTDTQYFGPGTRLTVL.

The chain employs TRBV14 and TRBJ1-2; D uncertain. Per the germline V gene, CDR1 is SGHDN and CDR2 is FVKESK. The CDR3 has 15 residues. V lost 1 base to trimming and J lost 7 bases, with 16 bases between them. CDR3 residues: CASSQVNSGISGYTF. CDR3 nucleotide sequence: TGTGCCAGCAGCCAAGTGAACAGCGGCATAAGTGGCTACACCTTC.

V gene TRBV7-2 combines with J gene TRBJ1-2, with D perhaps matching TRBD1 (6 bases). Trimming took off 2 bases at V and 0 bases at J, with 13 bases between the two ends. Germline V CDR1 and CDR2: SGHTA, FQGNSA. The CDR3 consists of 16 residues. The CDR3 bases are TGTGCCAGCAGCTTACAAGTCTACAGGGCTAACTATGGCTACACCTTC. The encoded protein is CASSLQVYRANYGYTF. The variable domain in full, with the rest retrieved from reference TRBV7-2 and TRBJ1-2, is GAGVSQSPSNKVTEKGKDVELRCDPISGHTALYWYRQSLGQGLEFLIYFQGNSAPDKSGLPSDRFSAERTGGSVSTLTIQRTQQEDSAVYLCASSLQVYRANYGYTFGSGTRLTVV.

Remarks on this clone: Germline is not matched at one junction end, which may reflect a read error. The rearrangement joins TRBV6-5 to TRBJ1-6; tentative D call: TRBD1 (6 bases). This CDR3 has 14 amino acids. Germline V gene data show CDR1 as MNHEY and CDR2 as SVGAGI. CDR3 protein: CASIYRENNSPLHF. CDR3 sequence (DNA): TGTGCCAGCATTTACAGGGAAAATAATTCACCCCTCCACTTT.

This clone was observed once. The chain is built from TRBV21-1 and TRBJ2-1; the listed D gene, TRBD2, was not tested against the DNA. TRBV21-1 is reported as a pseudogene. CDR3 size: 14 residues. The CDR3 bases are TGTGCCAGCACCCATCGGGAAAGGGCGTGGGAGCAGTTCTTC. Translation: CASTHRERAWEQFF.